These 19 T cell receptor beta chains originate from one sample sequenced in a study of spatial heterogeneity in lung cancer. The time point was: sample taken at primary tumor resection. Whole RNA, which was extracted from tumor, nontumor lung tissue or frozen PBMC, was sequenced without any cell sorting. TCRdb called the 5' RACE reads again in MiXCR, with one record for every CDR3 protein. In the table there are about 45,000 distinct CDR3 sequences, approximately 12% of which are singletons. Here the sequenced sample was PBMCs, taken at surgery. These receptor sequences come from a female donor with early-stage non-small cell lung cancer.

This clonotype appeared a few times. The J gene is TRBJ2-5, the V gene TRBV7-2; 8 nucleotides line up with TRBD2. The V gene end was trimmed by 0 bases and the J gene end by 2 bases; junction bases not matched to a gene: 11. The germline gives CDR1 SGHTA, CDR2 FQGNSA. The CDR3 is 18 amino acids. The CDR3 protein is CASSLAPSGGPQQETQYF. In DNA form, the CDR3 reads TGTGCCAGCAGCTTAGCCCCCAGCGGGGGACCCCAACAAGAGACCCAGTACTTC.

The genes are TRBV6-2 or TRBV6-3 and TRBJ2-6; no clear D gene. The V end was cut by 2 bases, the J end by 0 bases, with 5 bases between. Germline V lookup: CDR1 MNHEY, CDR2 SVGEGT. The CDR3 is made up of 15 amino acids. CDR3 amino acids: CASSYAFSGANVLTF. DNA of the CDR3: TGTGCCAGCAGTTACGCATTCTCTGGGGCCAACGTCCTGACTTTC.

This chain uses TRBV2 with TRBJ2-5, with TRBD1 matching over 9 bases. Germline V gene sequence: CDR1 SNHLY, CDR2 FYNNEI. Trimming took 6 bases from V and 1 from J; bases not matched to a gene: 9. This CDR3 spans 16 amino acids. CDR3 sequence reads: CASSREKGQGQETQYF. The CDR3 coding sequence is TGTGCCAGCAGCCGCGAGAAGGGACAGGGCCAAGAGACCCAGTACTTC. The full variable domain, with the rest looked up from reference TRBV2 and TRBJ2-5, is EPEVTQTPSHQVTQMGQEVILRCVPISNHLYFYWYRQILGQKVEFLVSFYNNEISEKSEIFDDQFSVERPDGSNFTLKIRSTKLEDSAMYFCASSREKGQGQETQYFGPGTRLLVL.

This clonotype was seen more than once but under ten times. This sequence joins TRBV29-1 and TRBJ2-2; 9 nucleotides match TRBD1. Trimming removed 4 bases from V and 7 bases from J; junction bases left unmatched: 10. CDR3 size: 15 residues. Germline V gene lookup returns CDR1 SQVTM and CDR2 ANQGSEA. CDR3 amino acids: CSVAPGTGTNGELFF. CDR3 DNA: TGCAGCGTTGCCCCGGGGACAGGGACAAACGGGGAGCTGTTTTTT.

The sample holds a few counts of this clonotype. V is TRBV6-2 or TRBV6-3 and J is TRBJ2-1; TRBD2 aligns across 7 bases. The CDR3 is made up of 15 amino acids. With 7 bases clipped from V and 3 bases from J, the junction kept 9 bases outside the gene matches. Per germline, CDR1 MNHEY and CDR2 SVGEGT. The CDR3 region has the DNA TGTGCCAGCACCCCAGCGGGGCCCCGCTACAATGAGCAGTTCTTC. Its protein is CASTPAGPRYNEQFF.

This clonotype was detected only a few times. The chain joins TRBV7-2 to TRBJ1-4; 7 nucleotides match TRBD1. V lost 1 base, J lost 2 bases, and 4 bases stayed unmatched. The CDR3 consists of 16 residues. Germline CDR1 reads SGHTA; CDR2 reads FQGNSA. DNA for the CDR3: TGTGCCAGCAGCTTAGAAGGGGGCCGTACTAATGAAAAACTGTTTTTT. It yields the protein CASSLEGGRTNEKLFF.

In its sample, this clonotype was seen a few times. The chain combines TRBV7-2 with TRBJ2-1; TRBD2 matches 11 bases. This CDR3 is 15 amino acids long. V was clipped by 0 bases and J by 6 bases; unmatched bases: 1. From germline, CDR1 is SGHTA and CDR2 FQGNSA. The DNA of the CDR3 is TGTGCCAGCAGCTTAGCGCTAGCGGGGGGCAATGAGCAGTTCTTC. Its translation is CASSLALAGGNEQFF.

There are a few counts of this clonotype. This chain's CDR3 is CASTEIRGLETQYF. Here the CDR3 DNA reads TGTGCCAGCACCGAAATCAGGGGGCTAGAGACCCAGTACTTC. The rearrangement uses TRBV21-1 and TRBJ2-5; the table's D call, TRBD1, was not checked against the DNA. TRBV21-1 is termed a pseudogene. The CDR3 spans 14 residues.

The DNA for the CDR3 is TGTGCCAGCAGCCAAGAGCCCCAGGCCCTAATCAATGAGCAGTTCTTC. This sequence encodes CASSQEPQALINEQFF. The rearrangement joins TRBV4-2 to TRBJ2-1; D ambiguous. The V end was cut by 0 bases, the J end by 6 bases, with 15 bases between. The CDR3 runs to 16 residues. Germline loops: CDR1 LGHNA, CDR2 YNFKEQ.

This clonotype has at least ten counts. The chain links TRBV6-2 or TRBV6-3 to TRBJ1-6; 10 bases are a match to TRBD1. Germline assignment: CDR1 MNHEY and CDR2 SVGEGT. The CDR3 spans 15 residues. Unmatched junction bases numbered 3, after V lost 0 bases and J lost 10 bases. CDR3 nucleotides: TGTGCCAGCAGTTACTCTGGGACAGGGGAGTCACCCCTCCACTTT. This codes for CASSYSGTGESPLHF.

This clonotype was seen more than once but under ten times. This rearrangement joins TRBV7-3 to TRBJ2-3; unclear D gene. The CDR3 is 12 amino acids. CDR1 and CDR2 (germline): SGHTA, FQGTGA. The ends were cut back, 2 bases at V and 10 bases at J, with 10 bases in the middle. The CDR3 nucleotides read TGTGCCAGCAGCTTATCGGGTGGAGCGCAGTATTTT. Residues: CASSLSGGAQYF.

This clonotype was seen ten or more times. CDR3 sequence reads: CASSHRASNQPQHF. The CDR3 DNA reads TGTGCCAGCAGCCACAGGGCCAGCAATCAGCCCCAGCATTTT. The rearrangement uses TRBV7-9 and TRBJ1-5, with D possibly matching TRBD1 (6 bases). V was shortened by 5 bases and J by 1 base, with 9 bases between the two germline ends. Germline CDR1 is SEHNR and CDR2 is FQNEAQ (reference sequence). This CDR3 comprises 14 residues.

This clonotype was seen many times. This chain joins TRBV7-9 and TRBJ1-3, with D hard to call. Trimming removed 5 bases at V and 0 bases at J, with 8 bases between. The germline gives CDR1 SEHNR, CDR2 FQNEAQ (reference sequence). The CDR3 runs 14 residues. The CDR3 DNA sequence: TGTGCCAGCAGCCGCCGGGGCTCTGGAAACACCATATATTTT. Protein sequence: CASSRRGSGNTIYF.

This clonotype was observed once. The V and J genes are TRBV30 and TRBJ1-1, with D unresolved. The CDR3 totals 13 residues. V was clipped by 4 bases and J by 6 bases, with 15 bases between them. Germline loops: CDR1 GTSNPN, CDR2 SVGIG (reference sequence). CDR3 in amino acids: CAWNGEVEAEAFF. In DNA, the CDR3 is TGTGCCTGGAACGGTGAGGTCGAAGCTGAAGCTTTCTTT.

This clonotype was detected a few times. V and J are TRBV10-3 and TRBJ2-2, with unresolved D. The V and J ends lost 4 bases and 4 bases respectively, with 7 bases between them. The germline gives CDR1 ENHRY, CDR2 SYGVKD. CDR3 size: 13 residues. The CDR3 nucleotides read TGTGCCATCAGTGTGGGTGCCACCGGGGAGCTGTTTTTT. As protein: CAISVGATGELFF.

This clonotype was counted a few times. The genes are TRBV9 and TRBJ2-1; 9 bases are shared with TRBD2. The V and J ends lost 0 bases and 0 bases, in that order; junction bases with no gene match: 7. Per the germline V gene, CDR1 is SGDLS and CDR2 is YYNGEE. The CDR3 sequence is 18 residues long. The CDR3 is CASSVGQRGVSSYNEQFF. The DNA for the CDR3 is TGTGCCAGCAGCGTAGGCCAGCGGGGGGTTAGCTCCTACAATGAGCAGTTCTTC.

The rearrangement uses TRBV24-1 and TRBJ2-3; tentatively, D is TRBD1 or TRBD2 (5 bases each). Germline values: CDR1 KGHDR, CDR2 SFDVKD. The CDR3 extends over 14 amino acids. Trimming took off 6 bases at V and 5 bases at J, with 14 bases between the two ends. DNA of the CDR3: TGTGCCACCAGTACAAGGGGCGGAGGAGATACGCAGTATTTT. It yields the protein CATSTRGGGDTQYF.

The rearrangement uses TRBV5-1 and TRBJ2-4, with a possible D match to TRBD2 (5 bases). Germline assignment: CDR1 SGHRS and CDR2 YFSETQ. Trimming removed 3 bases at V and 1 base at J, with 14 bases between. The CDR3 extends over 16 amino acids. CDR3 DNA: TGCGCCAGCAGCTCCGGACTCCTCGGGGCCAAAAACATTCAGTACTTC. Encoded protein: CASSSGLLGAKNIQYF.

This rearrangement joins TRBV6-6 to TRBJ1-4, with 8 bases that match TRBD1. The J segment lost 4 bases and the V segment lost 6 bases, leaving 7 bases of the junction unmatched. The germline gives CDR1 MNHNY, CDR2 SVGAGI (reference sequence). The CDR3 is 15 amino acids. The CDR3 loop is CASSRNRGFNEKLFF. Written as DNA, the CDR3 is TGTGCCAGCAGCCGAAACAGGGGGTTTAATGAAAAACTGTTTTTT.